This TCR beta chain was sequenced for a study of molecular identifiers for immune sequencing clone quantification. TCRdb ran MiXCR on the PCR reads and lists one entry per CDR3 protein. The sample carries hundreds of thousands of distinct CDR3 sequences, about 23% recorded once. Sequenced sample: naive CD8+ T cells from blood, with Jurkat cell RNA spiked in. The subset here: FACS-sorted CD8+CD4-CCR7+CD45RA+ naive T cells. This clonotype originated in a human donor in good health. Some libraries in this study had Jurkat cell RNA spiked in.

For the CDR3, the DNA is TGTGCCAGCAGCTTTGTCAGGGACGATTCACCCCTCCACTTT. Translating gives CASSFVRDDSPLHF. V usage is TRBV7-9 and J usage is TRBJ1-6; TRBD1 is a possible D gene (5 bases). The V gene lost 3 bases and the J gene lost 8 bases, with 11 bases spanning the gap. The V gene's germline CDR1 is SEHNR and CDR2 FQNEAQ (reference sequence). The CDR3 contains 14 residues.